These T cell receptor beta chains were read from a single sample in a study of blood T cell repertoires in COVID-19. The method was immunoSEQ multiplex PCR; TCRdb's version includes in-frame clones alone and lacks a portion of them. Among under 250,000 clones listed, 83% were seen once. The sequenced material came from PBMCs or T cells enriched from blood (not recorded which). The receptors stem from a woman aged 40-49 years who had been exposed to COVID-19. The conserved cysteine and the conserved F or W are not part of the CDR3 here.

v_call,j_call,cdr3_aa
TRBV12-3/TRBV12-4,TRBJ1-5,ASNRFGEPRN
TRBV30,TRBJ2-1,ACSGLADYNEQF
TRBV3-1/TRBV3-2,TRBJ2-1,ASSHPLAGGNEQF
TRBV14,TRBJ1-3,ASSRTQGWSGNTIY
TRBV2,TRBJ1-1,ASRLGQEAF
TRBV6-1,TRBJ1-4,ASSESLGQFGEKLF
TRBV2,TRBJ1-2,ASSERTGRGGYT
TRBV6-5,TRBJ2-7,ASSPGSYEQY
TRBV5-1,TRBJ2-1,ASSLDDGRGAHGEQF
TRBV5-1,TRBJ1-4,ASRRDRGTGNLNEKLF
TRBV28,TRBJ2-2,ASSPGQATTGELF
TRBV6-5,TRBJ2-7,ASKQTGQTGEQY
TRBV15,TRBJ1-5,ATSETTAGVQSNQPQH
TRBV2,TRBJ1-4,ASRGQGVEKLF
TRBV7-6,TRBJ2-2,ASSPRPGLTNTGELF
TRBV2,TRBJ1-1,ASSSDRWDTEAF
TRBV12-3/TRBV12-4,TRBJ1-1,ASSPIGQDEAF
TRBV5-5,TRBJ1-5,ASSLSPGNQPQH
TRBV27,TRBJ2-2,ASRPGGPYTGELF
TRBV11-2,TRBJ2-7,ASSPEGPLREQY
TRBV2,TRBJ1-3,ASRQASSGNTIY
TRBV7-2,TRBJ1-1,ASSIQVENTEAF
TRBV11-2,TRBJ1-3,ASSLTLDSSGNTIY
TRBV25-1,TRBJ1-2,ASSAEGARGRYT
TRBV19,TRBJ1-2,ASSMNSGRGLGGYT
TRBV29-1,TRBJ2-5,SVEGEAAQETQY
TRBV28,TRBJ1-1,ASTNRGSNTEAF
TRBV7-2,TRBJ1-1,ASSLLSGNTEAF
TRBV7-2,TRBJ1-2,ASSLASDRSEGYT
TRBV5-1,TRBJ1-2,ASSLSGTGEGYT
TRBV7-6,TRBJ1-3,ASSPRDNPGYSTIY
TRBV28,TRBJ2-1,ASRTSGEDYNEQF
TRBV5-1,TRBJ1-4,ASSLGLLQGGEEKLF
TRBV7-2,TRBJ1-2,ASSQDRSYGYT
TRBV19,TRBJ1-2,ASSPQPPGVAYT
TRBV20-1,TRBJ2-1,SARPDNEQF
TRBV18,TRBJ1-1,ASSPIQGSTEAF
TRBV28,TRBJ2-1,ASSQSLGGRSNEQF
TRBV19,TRBJ2-7,ASSIRGSSSYEQY
TRBV4-1,TRBJ1-4,ASSQGLVTTNEKLF
TRBV3-1/TRBV3-2,TRBJ2-7,ASSHGLAGTYEQY
TRBV5-6,TRBJ1-2,ASSRLDRAGGYT
TRBV14,TRBJ1-6,ASSKAENYSPLH
TRBV5-4,TRBJ1-4,ASSRRTGTNEKLF
TRBV18,TRBJ1-6,ASSPPNSGTSNSPLH